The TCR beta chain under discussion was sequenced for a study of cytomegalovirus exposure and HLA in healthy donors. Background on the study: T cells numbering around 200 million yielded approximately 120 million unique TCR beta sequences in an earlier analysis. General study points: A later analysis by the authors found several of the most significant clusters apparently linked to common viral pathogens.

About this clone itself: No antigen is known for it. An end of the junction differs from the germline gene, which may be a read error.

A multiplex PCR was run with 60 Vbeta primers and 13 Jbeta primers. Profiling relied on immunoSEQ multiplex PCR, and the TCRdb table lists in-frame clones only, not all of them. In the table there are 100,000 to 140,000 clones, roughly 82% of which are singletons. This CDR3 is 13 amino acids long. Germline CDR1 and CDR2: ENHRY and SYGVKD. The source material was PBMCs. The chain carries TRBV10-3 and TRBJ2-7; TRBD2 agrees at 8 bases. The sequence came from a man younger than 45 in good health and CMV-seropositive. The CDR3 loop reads CASTSGDDYGQYF. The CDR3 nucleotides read TGTGCCTCCACTAGCGGTGATGACTACGGGCAGTACTTC.